The present T cell receptor beta chain was sequenced within a study of T-cell reconstitution after alpha-beta-depleted transplantation in children. The study's findings and limits: Once a year had passed after transplant, T-cell counts and diversity came mostly from newly produced T cells. It was reported that alpha-beta T cells came from several hundred expanded graft clones (about two months after transplant). Recipient T cells and thymic progenitors that survived were the source of the high TCRbeta diversity seen at day 60 in some patients.

Preparing the TCRbeta library involved the use of unique molecular identifiers. TCRdb recomputed calls from the PCR reads with MiXCR, one row per CDR3 protein. Of fewer than 500,000 distinct CDR3 sequences in the sample, approximately 42% were seen once. Germline V gene data show CDR1 as SGHDT and CDR2 as YYEEEE. V shed 4 bases, J shed 3 bases, and the junction held 11 bases outside the gene matches. CDR3 length: 17 residues. Of note for this clonotype: Its antigen is unidentified.

The sequencing here drew on PBMCs, taken before TCRalphabeta/CD19-depleted stem cell transplant. The TCR sequence derives from a girl aged 2-10 years with aplastic anemia, due to receive a stem cell transplant. The chain recombines TRBV5-6 with TRBJ2-1; 9 nucleotides agree with TRBD2. The CDR3 DNA reads as TGTGCCAGCAGCACCCTTAGCGGGAGAGTAAACTACAATGAGCAGTTCTTC. This sequence encodes CASSTLSGRVNYNEQFF.